This T cell receptor (beta chain) originates from a study of CD8+ T cells in alopecia areata. Following RNA extraction, reverse transcription yielded cDNA that acted as the sequencing template. The repertoire was sequenced with immunoSEQ multiplex PCR; TCRdb's copy has only in-frame clones and lacks some. The sample yields 150,000 or so clones, about three fifths seen once. V lost 4 bases and J 0 bases, leaving 7 bases between the germline ends. Germline CDR1 reads SNHLY; CDR2 reads FYNNEI. The CDR3 is 14 residues long. The sample in question was CD4+ T cells sorted from blood, obtained at week 0. The clonotype originates from a human donor with alopecia areata. The rearrangement links TRBV2 to TRBJ1-5; the D is unclear. In nucleotides, the CDR3 is TGTGCCAGCAGTGCGGAGAATAGCAATCAGCCCCAGCATTTT. Translation gives CASSAENSNQPQHF.